Listed here are 22 T cell receptor beta chains from one sample, sequenced in a study of OX40 agonist ivuxolimab in advanced cancers. The library was produced with the immunoSEQ multiplex PCR assay. What TCRdb holds here is the immuneACCESS table cut down to in-frame rearrangements. Part of the clones is not present; checked against another copy, under half of the missing clones reflect an unresolved V gene, and the others are unexplained. This sample lists over 35,000 clones; approximately 83% were detected once. The ten largest clones take up roughly 24% of the sample. The source material was CD4+ or CD8+ T cells sorted from blood, sampled in a trial of the OX40 agonist ivuxolimab. The receptors were sampled from an adult with an advanced solid tumor such as melanoma, head and neck, liver or kidney cancer.

This chain connects TRBV28 to TRBJ1-5; possibly TRBD1 for D (6 bases). The CDR3 consists of 15 residues. The germline V and J ends were trimmed by 6 bases and 6 bases, with 18 bases remaining between them. Germline values: CDR1 MDHEN, CDR2 SYDVKM. This CDR3 reads CASSLTLRGLQPQHF. The CDR3 region has the DNA TGTGCCAGCAGCCTGACACTCCGGGGGCTTCAGCCCCAGCATTTT.

The chain combines TRBV5-5 with TRBJ1-1; TRBD1 matches at 7 bases. This CDR3 comprises 14 residues. V gave up 5 bases and J gave up 2 bases; unmatched junction bases: 6. CDR1 is SGHKS and CDR2 is YYEKEE in the germline V gene (reference sequence). CDR3 sequence: CASSLQGPNTEAFF. In DNA form, the CDR3 reads TGTGCCAGCAGTTTACAGGGGCCCAACACTGAAGCTTTCTTT.

The V gene is TRBV5-4, the J gene TRBJ2-1; 11 bases line up with TRBD2. Germline CDR1 and CDR2: SGHNT and YYREEE (reference sequence). The junction had 6 bases not matched to a gene; V was cut back by 0 bases and J by 10 bases. CDR3 length: 15 residues. This CDR3 reads CASSLGVAGGEEQFF. Here the CDR3 DNA reads TGTGCCAGCAGCTTGGGGGTAGCGGGAGGGGAAGAGCAGTTCTTC.

This chain uses TRBV5-1 with TRBJ2-7; 10 bases map to TRBD1. CDR1 and CDR2 from the germline V gene are SGHRS and YFSETQ. This CDR3 has 15 amino acids. Trimming took 0 bases from V and 3 from J; bases not matched to a gene: 3. The DNA for the CDR3 is TGCGCCAGCAGCTTGGGAGGACAGGGGGTCTACGAGCAGTACTTC. This gives the protein CASSLGGQGVYEQYF.

This chain joins TRBV27 and TRBJ2-7, with TRBD1 identical over 8 bases. This CDR3 has 18 residues. Germline CDR1 reads MNHEY; CDR2 reads SMNVEV (reference sequence). Trimming at V came to 2 bases and at J to 3 bases, leaving 15 bases not matched to a gene. CDR3: CASSLQSDGQGVNYEQYF. In DNA form, the CDR3 reads TGTGCCAGCAGTTTACAAAGCGATGGACAGGGCGTAAACTACGAGCAGTACTTC.

The chain is built from TRBV7-2 and TRBJ1-2, with D tentatively TRBD1 (5 bases). Trimming shortened V by 1 base and J by 4 bases, and 16 bases separated the two germline ends. The CDR3 has 16 residues. Germline-derived CDR1 and CDR2 are SGHTA and FQGNSA. The CDR3 loop is CASSLGVGGVSYGYTF. Here the CDR3 DNA reads TGTGCCAGCAGCTTAGGGGTGGGAGGGGTCAGCTATGGCTACACCTTC. The full variable domain, rest sourced from reference TRBV7-2 and TRBJ1-2, is GAGVSQSPSNKVTEKGKDVELRCDPISGHTALYWYRQSLGQGLEFLIYFQGNSAPDKSGLPSDRFSAERTGGSVSTLTIQRTQQEDSAVYLCASSLGVGGVSYGYTFGSGTRLTVV.

This clone was seen a single time. The CDR3 DNA is TGTGCCAGCAAAATACCGGGACAGGGAAGAGCAGCGGGAGGGAATGAGCAGTTCTTC. Translated: CASKIPGQGRAAGGNEQFF. This chain connects TRBV27 to TRBJ2-1; D is perhaps TRBD2 (10 bases). CDR1 is MNHEY and CDR2 is SMNVEV in the germline V gene (reference sequence). The CDR3 contains 19 residues. V was cut by 7 bases and J by 7 bases, with 32 bases left in between.

On this clone itself: One end of the junction varies from germline; a read error may be responsible. V is TRBV11-2 and J is TRBJ2-2, with a tentative D call TRBD1 (5 bases). Per the germline V gene, CDR1 is SGHAT and CDR2 is FQNNGV. This CDR3 has 15 residues. The CDR3 region has the DNA TGTGCCAGCACCTTAGTTGCAGGGTACACCGGGGAGCTGTTTTTT. Translated, it gives CASTLVAGYTGELFF.

The chain combines TRBV7-9 with TRBJ2-4, with TRBD2 matching over 12 bases. After removal of 4 bases from V and 8 bases from J, the junction contained 6 bases not matched to a gene. This CDR3 region has 15 residues. In germline, CDR1 is SEHNR, CDR2 FQNEAQ (reference sequence). This CDR3 reads CASSSWTSGVDIQYF. The DNA for the CDR3 is TGTGCCAGCAGCTCCTGGACTAGCGGGGTTGACATTCAGTACTTC.

V and J are TRBV5-4 and TRBJ2-3, with 10 bases identical to TRBD2. Germline V gives CDR1 SGHNT, CDR2 YYREEE (reference sequence). The CDR3 has 15 residues. The V and J ends lost 4 bases and 2 bases, in that order; junction bases with no gene match: 4. The CDR3: CASSALAGNTDTQYF. In DNA, the CDR3 is TGTGCCAGCAGCGCACTAGCGGGGAACACAGATACGCAGTATTTT.

The chain is built from TRBV6-5 and TRBJ1-1, with D possibly TRBD1 on 5 matching bases. The CDR3 spans 13 residues. Germline assignment: CDR1 MNHEY and CDR2 SVGAGI. The germline V and J ends were trimmed by 2 bases and 6 bases, with 10 bases remaining between them. The CDR3 region has the DNA TGTGCCAGCAGTTACCTGGGACGTCCTGAAGCTTTCTTT. This gives the protein CASSYLGRPEAFF.

The count of this clone is one. CDR3 in amino acids: CASSLAGRDFYGYTF. In DNA, the CDR3 is TGCGCCAGCAGCTTGGCCGGCAGGGATTTCTATGGCTACACCTTC. The chain has TRBV5-1 and TRBJ1-2, with a possible D match to TRBD1 (5 bases). This CDR3 is 15 amino acids long. The V end lost 0 bases, the J end lost 4 bases, and 13 bases lay between the germline ends. The germline V gene has CDR1 SGHRS and CDR2 YFSETQ.

J is TRBJ2-7 and V is TRBV28, with 7 bases fitting TRBD1. The CDR3 has 13 residues. Germline assignment: CDR1 MDHEN and CDR2 SYDVKM. Germline trimming cut 8 bases from V and 2 bases from J; bases unmatched to any gene: 6. The CDR3 region has the DNA TGTGCCAGCGGTGCAGGGGGAACCTACGAGCAGTACTTC. Translated, it gives CASGAGGTYEQYF.

The chain combines TRBV4-1 with TRBJ1-2; perhaps TRBD1 as D (5 bases). Germline V lookup: CDR1 MGHRA, CDR2 YSYEKL. This CDR3 comprises 15 residues. The germline V and J ends were trimmed by 0 bases and 5 bases, with 13 bases remaining between them. The chain's CDR3 is CASSQEGRAAYGYTF. Written as DNA, the CDR3 is TGCGCCAGCAGCCAAGAGGGCAGGGCCGCGTATGGCTACACCTTC.

The rearrangement links TRBV6-5 to TRBJ2-7; D is possibly TRBD1 or TRBD2 (6 bases each). The CDR3 length is 13 residues. Germline V gene lookup returns CDR1 MNHEY and CDR2 SVGAGI. The V end was cut by 8 bases, the J end by 3 bases, with 14 bases between. The CDR3 nucleotides read TGTGCCAGCTGGAGAGGGGGGTTCTACGAGCAGTACTTC. It codes for CASWRGGFYEQYF.

This clone has more than one count but fewer than ten. The rearrangement uses TRBV7-9 and TRBJ1-5; D gene ambiguous. The germline CDR1 and CDR2 sequences are SEHNR and FQNEAQ (reference sequence). This CDR3 contains 12 residues. V was clipped by 5 bases and J by 7 bases, with 9 bases between them. Written as DNA, the CDR3 is TGTGCCAGCAGCAATTCCCCACAGCCCCAGCATTTT. Encoded protein: CASSNSPQPQHF.

This clone occurred once. The V and J genes are TRBV6-5 and TRBJ1-1; D remains ambiguous. Trimming removed 7 bases at V and 4 bases at J, with 16 bases between. This CDR3 is 14 amino acids long. Germline lookup yields CDR1 MNHEY and CDR2 SVGAGI. CDR3 in amino acids: CASTRAGRATEAFF. The DNA for the CDR3 is TGTGCCAGCACTAGGGCAGGTCGTGCCACTGAAGCTTTCTTT.

The chain recombines TRBV15 with TRBJ2-7; D ambiguous. This CDR3 contains 13 residues. V was cut by 5 bases and J by 3 bases, with 11 bases left in between. Germline lookup yields CDR1 LNHNV and CDR2 YYDKDF (reference sequence). The CDR3 loop reads CATSGAVGYEQYF. The CDR3 DNA reads TGTGCCACCAGCGGTGCGGTAGGCTACGAGCAGTACTTC.

This rearrangement joins TRBV20-1 to TRBJ2-1, with a weak D call TRBD2 (6 bases). Per the germline V gene, CDR1 is DFQATT and CDR2 is SNEGSKA (reference sequence). The CDR3 is 11 amino acids. V gave up 1 base and J gave up 8 bases, with 6 bases separating them. CDR3 DNA sequence: TGCAGTGCTAGAGGGGAGGATGAGCAGTTCTTC. It is translated as CSARGEDEQFF.

The chain employs TRBV7-3 and TRBJ2-1; the D gene is possibly TRBD2 (5 bases). Trimming left V 2 bases short and J 2 bases short, with 13 bases between. The V gene's germline CDR1 is SGHTA and CDR2 FQGTGA. The CDR3 is made up of 16 amino acids. The CDR3 reads CASSLALGAAYNEQFF. The DNA of the CDR3 is TGTGCCAGCAGCTTAGCCTTGGGAGCCGCCTACAATGAGCAGTTCTTC.

The chain joins TRBV28 to TRBJ2-7; no clear D. Trimming removed 5 bases from V and 0 bases from J, with 5 bases in between. Germline-derived CDR1 and CDR2 are MDHEN and SYDVKM. CDR3 length: 12 amino acids. The CDR3 loop reads CASSRNSYEQYF. CDR3 nucleotides: TGTGCCAGCAGTCGAAACTCCTACGAGCAGTACTTC.

The chain has TRBV5-4 and TRBJ2-1; TRBD2 agrees at 7 bases. This CDR3 has 15 amino acids. From germline, CDR1 is SGHNT and CDR2 YYREEE (reference sequence). V shed 3 bases and J 0 bases; nucleotides not matched to a gene: 3. As DNA, the CDR3 is TGTGCCAGCAGCTCGACTAGCTACTCCTACAATGAGCAGTTCTTC. It specifies CASSSTSYSYNEQFF.